The 27 T cell receptor beta chains below come from one sample, sequenced in a study of Japanese encephalitis immunity and Zika vaccine responses. PBMCs were CFSE-labeled and cultured for about 6 days with peptide pools at roughly 1 ug/mL each. TCRdb processed the 5' RACE reads anew with MiXCR; each CDR3 protein has one entry. The sample lists 250 to 300 distinct CDR3 sequences; 3% were seen once. This sample comprised antigen-activated CD8+ T cells from blood, cultured, obtained during a Zika inactivated vaccine study. All receptors come from an adult man who received an inactivated Zika virus vaccine.

Judged by abundance, this clonotype is large. The J gene is TRBJ1-1, the V gene TRBV4-3, with D maybe TRBD1 (6 bases). V shed 4 bases and J shed 1 base, with 13 bases lying between them. Germline CDR1 is LGHNA and CDR2 is YSLEER. This CDR3 spans 15 amino acids. The CDR3 region is CASSLIGGANTEAFF. The CDR3 DNA sequence: TGCGCCAGCAGCCTAATAGGGGGGGCGAACACTGAAGCTTTCTTT.

This clonotype is large. The chain links TRBV4-3 to TRBJ2-7; the match to TRBD2 covers 8 bases. This CDR3 is built from 15 residues. V was pared by 2 bases and J by 0 bases, with 3 bases of the junction left unmatched. Germline-derived CDR1 and CDR2 are LGHNA and YSLEER. The CDR3 loop reads CASSQREGDSYEQYF. For the CDR3, the DNA is TGCGCCAGCAGCCAACGGGAGGGAGACTCCTACGAGCAGTACTTC.

This clonotype is termed large (0.1 to 1%). The CDR3 DNA is TGCGCCAGCAGCCAAGTTGGGACAGGGAGTCTCGAACTGTTTTTT. Protein sequence: CASSQVGTGSLELFF. This rearrangement joins TRBV4-3 to TRBJ1-4, with TRBD1 identical over 9 bases. The CDR3 is made up of 15 amino acids. V was clipped by 1 base and J by 12 bases; unmatched bases: 9. Germline V CDR1 and CDR2: LGHNA, YSLEER.

In this sample, this clonotype is hyperexpanded. J is TRBJ1-1 and V is TRBV4-3; D is uncertain. V was shortened by 2 bases and J by 2 bases, with 3 bases between the two germline ends. This CDR3 has 12 amino acids. Germline V gene sequence: CDR1 LGHNA, CDR2 YSLEER. The CDR3 region has the DNA TGCGCCAGCAGCCAACCAAACACTGAAGCTTTCTTT. It yields the protein CASSQPNTEAFF.

In its sample, this clonotype is large (0.1 to 1%). The rearrangement links TRBV4-3 to TRBJ2-3; D is possibly TRBD2 (6 bases). Trimming stripped 1 base from V and 0 bases from J, with 14 bases between. Per the germline V gene, CDR1 is LGHNA and CDR2 is YSLEER. This CDR3 spans 17 amino acids. CDR3 protein: CASSQVSGRGSTDTQYF. The CDR3 nucleotides read TGCGCCAGCAGCCAAGTATCGGGGCGGGGAAGCACAGATACGCAGTATTTT.

This clonotype was found a few times. At one of its ends the junction is not consistent with the germline gene, which may arise from a read error. V is TRBV15 and J is TRBJ2-7, with D perhaps TRBD1 (6 bases). The CDR3 has 13 amino acids. CDR1 and CDR2 from the germline V gene are LNHNV and YYDKDF (reference sequence). The CDR3 bases are TGTGTCACCAGCATCAACAGGGACATGGAGCAGTACTTC. It yields the protein CVTSINRDMEQYF.

By share of the sample, this clonotype is large (0.1 to 1%). The chain uses TRBV4-3 and TRBJ1-2; a weak D match, TRBD1 (5 bases). Germline loops: CDR1 LGHNA, CDR2 YSLEER. The CDR3 consists of 14 residues. The germline V and J ends were trimmed by 0 bases and 4 bases, with 9 bases remaining between them. The CDR3: CASSQEGEVYGYTF. Here the CDR3 DNA reads TGCGCCAGCAGCCAAGAAGGGGAAGTCTATGGCTACACCTTC.

By its share, this clonotype is hyperexpanded. V usage is TRBV9 and J usage is TRBJ1-6; D gene unclear. V lost 3 bases and J 10 bases, leaving 14 bases between the germline ends. There are 14 residues in the CDR3. CDR1 SGDLS and CDR2 YYNGEE come from the germline V gene. CDR3 sequence (DNA): TGTGCCAGCAGCGGGACCCCGGTCGGCTCACCCCTCCACTTT. It yields the protein CASSGTPVGSPLHF. The entire variable domain, with the rest obtained from reference TRBV9 and TRBJ1-6, is as follows: DSGVTQTPKHLITATGQRVTLRCSPRSGDLSVYWYQQSLDQGLQFLIQYYNGEERAKGNILERFSAQQFPDLHSELNLSSLELGDSALYFCASSGTPVGSPLHFGNGTRLTVT.

This clonotype rates as large (0.1 to 1%). The genes are TRBV5-4 and TRBJ2-1; weak D call: TRBD2 (7 bases). V was cut by 1 base and J by 10 bases, with 18 bases left in between. The length of the CDR3 is 15 residues. Germline-derived CDR1 and CDR2 are SGHNT and YYREEE (reference sequence). CDR3 loop: CASSLWGGADREQFF. For the CDR3, the DNA is TGTGCCAGCAGCTTGTGGGGGGGGGCCGATCGGGAGCAGTTCTTC.

Within the sample, this clonotype is hyperexpanded (1% or more). The chain joins TRBV28 to TRBJ2-7; D ambiguous. The CDR3 loop spans 11 amino acids. Germline assignment: CDR1 MDHEN and CDR2 SYDVKM. V lost 7 bases and J 6 bases, leaving 10 bases between the germline ends. Here the CDR3 reads CASTPPSEQYV. The CDR3 DNA reads as TGTGCCAGCACCCCGCCGAGCGAGCAGTACGTC.

In this sample, this clonotype is large. V gene TRBV6-1 combines with J gene TRBJ2-1; D remains unclear. V lost 4 bases and J lost 8, with 6 bases in between. The CDR3 is 11 residues long. Germline CDR1 MNHNS, CDR2 SASEGT. The CDR3 sequence is CASSVGYEQFF. As DNA, the CDR3 is TGTGCCAGCAGTGTGGGGTATGAGCAGTTCTTC.

This clonotype qualifies as large. The chain recombines TRBV27 with TRBJ1-4; D call uncertain. Deletions cut 5 bases from V and 7 bases from J, with 11 bases between. This CDR3 spans 13 amino acids. Germline values: CDR1 MNHEY, CDR2 SMNVEV (reference sequence). The CDR3 DNA follows: TGTGCCAGCAGTGCCCGCGAGGGTGAAAAACTGTTTTTT. Amino acids: CASSAREGEKLFF.

This clonotype is classed as large. The chain combines TRBV4-3 with TRBJ1-1; D is perhaps TRBD1 (6 bases). V lost 3 bases, J lost 8 bases, and 10 bases lay in between. The CDR3 contains 12 residues. CDR1 and CDR2 from the germline V gene are LGHNA and YSLEER. The CDR3 sequence is CASSQMGQEAFF. The CDR3 coding sequence is TGCGCCAGCAGCCAGATGGGACAAGAAGCTTTCTTT.

By share, this clonotype ranks as medium-sized. The genes are TRBV30 and TRBJ2-1; a possible D gene is TRBD1 (5 bases). This CDR3 has 14 amino acids. Trimming removed 1 base at V and 4 bases at J, with 11 bases between. In germline, CDR1 is GTSNPN, CDR2 SVGIG (reference sequence). The CDR3 DNA sequence: TGTGCCTGGAGTGCCGGACAACATTACAATGAGCAGTTCTTC. This sequence encodes CAWSAGQHYNEQFF.

This clonotype is large by share. Germline is not matched at one junction end, which may reflect a read error. The V call is TRBV4-3, the J call TRBJ1-1; possible D gene TRBD1, 6 bases. The CDR3 consists of 14 residues. Germline CDR1 reads LGHNA; CDR2 reads YSLEER. The CDR3 here is CASSQAGQNIEAFF. The CDR3 coding sequence is TGCGCCAGCAGCCAAGCCGGACAGAACATTGAAGCTTTCTTT.

This clonotype qualifies as medium-sized (0.01 to 0.1%). The chain couples TRBV6-2 or TRBV6-3 to TRBJ2-2; D is perhaps TRBD2 (6 bases). V lost 0 bases, J lost 5 bases, and 7 bases lay in between. The CDR3 has 14 amino acids. Germline V gene sequence: CDR1 MNHEY, CDR2 SVGEGT. CDR3 protein: CASSYSRGTGELFF. CDR3 sequence (DNA): TGTGCCAGCAGTTACTCACGGGGGACCGGGGAGCTGTTTTTT.

This clonotype qualifies as medium-sized. The chain couples TRBV4-3 to TRBJ2-3, with 9 bases matching TRBD2. From germline, CDR1 is LGHNA and CDR2 YSLEER. Trimming removed 5 bases from V and 1 base from J; junction bases left unmatched: 1. CDR3 length: 14 residues. CDR3 protein: CASSLAGGTDTQYF. The CDR3 bases are TGCGCCAGCAGCTTAGCGGGGGGCACAGATACGCAGTATTTT.

This clonotype is labeled as large. The chain combines TRBV29-1 with TRBJ2-6; D ambiguous. The CDR3 sequence is 15 residues long. Germline CDR1 SQVTM, CDR2 ANQGSEA. Deletions cut 5 bases from V and 0 bases from J, with 11 bases between. The CDR3 nucleotides read TGCAGCGTTCATGAGCGAGGCTCTGGGGCCAACGTCCTGACTTTC. This codes for CSVHERGSGANVLTF. Filled out from reference TRBV29-1 and TRBJ2-6, the complete variable domain reads SAVISQKPSRDICQRGTSLTIQCQVDSQVTMMFWYRQQPGQSLTLIATANQGSEATYESGFVIDKFPISRPNLTFSTLTVSNMSPEDSSIYLCSVHERGSGANVLTFGAGSRLTVL.

The genes are TRBV4-3 and TRBJ1-4; TRBD1 is a possible D gene (5 bases). V was clipped by 1 base and J by 8 bases, with 14 bases between them. The germline CDR1 and CDR2 sequences are LGHNA and YSLEER. CDR3 size: 15 residues. CDR3 DNA sequence: TGCGCCAGCAGCCAAGTTAGAGGGGAGGTCGAAAAACTGTTTTTT. Translating gives CASSQVRGEVEKLFF.

This clonotype ranks as medium-sized. The chain joins TRBV4-3 to TRBJ2-1; D may be TRBD1 (5 bases). CDR3 length equals 12 residues. V lost 4 bases to trimming and J lost 8 bases, with 9 bases between them. Looked up from germline, CDR1 is LGHNA and CDR2 is YSLEER. The CDR3 sequence: CASSLQGDEQFF. The CDR3 nucleotides are TGCGCCAGCAGCCTCCAGGGCGATGAGCAGTTCTTC.

In its sample, this clonotype is large (0.1 to 1%). The rearrangement joins TRBV4-3 to TRBJ1-1; D unclear. The CDR3 consists of 12 residues. V was trimmed by 4 bases and J by 5 bases, leaving 8 bases between them. CDR1 and CDR2 from the germline V gene are LGHNA and YSLEER. This chain's CDR3 is CASSLLGTEAFF. The CDR3, as DNA: TGCGCCAGCAGCCTACTCGGGACTGAAGCTTTCTTT.

This clonotype is large by share. The rearrangement links TRBV4-3 to TRBJ2-2; TRBD2 aligns across 8 bases. Germline V lookup: CDR1 LGHNA, CDR2 YSLEER. V was clipped by 8 bases and J by 8 bases; unmatched bases: 7. The CDR3 has 13 amino acids. The CDR3: CASGAGGTGELFF. CDR3 DNA: TGCGCCAGCGGTGCGGGAGGTACTGGGGAGCTGTTTTTT.

This clonotype is labeled as medium-sized (0.01 to 0.1%). The V call is TRBV3-1, the J call TRBJ1-5; 7 bases agree with TRBD1. The length of the CDR3 is 14 residues. J lost 0 bases, V lost 5 bases, and 1 base had no gene match. CDR1 and CDR2 from the germline V gene are LGHDT and YNNKEL (reference sequence). As DNA, the CDR3 is TGTGCCAGCAGCACAGGGGATAGCAATCAGCCCCAGCATTTT. It encodes CASSTGDSNQPQHF.

Relative to its sample, this clonotype is large. The chain uses TRBV4-3 and TRBJ2-1; D is unclear. CDR3 length: 12 residues. CDR1 LGHNA and CDR2 YSLEER come from the germline V gene. Deletions cut 1 base from V and 10 bases from J, with 8 bases between. DNA for the CDR3: TGCGCCAGCAGCCAAGCCCTCGGGGAGCAGTTCTTC. This codes for CASSQALGEQFF.

The genes are TRBV27 and TRBJ2-1, with D unclear. V lost 5 bases and J lost 5, with 13 bases in between. The CDR3 length is 14 residues. The germline CDR1 and CDR2 sequences are MNHEY and SMNVEV (reference sequence). The CDR3 coding sequence is TGTGCCAGCAGTCCCTCTGGCAGAAACAATGAGCAGTTCTTC. Residues: CASSPSGRNNEQFF.

By its share, this clonotype is large. J is TRBJ1-1 and V is TRBV4-3, with D hard to call. This CDR3 comprises 13 residues. Trimming took 0 bases from V and 7 from J, leaving 9 bases between them. Germline V lookup: CDR1 LGHNA, CDR2 YSLEER. CDR3 nucleotide sequence: TGCGCCAGCAGCCAAGAGTCGGAGGATGAAGCTTTCTTT. The encoded protein is CASSQESEDEAFF.

This chain joins TRBV5-6 and TRBJ1-6; TRBD1 is a possible D gene (5 bases). The ends were cut back, 3 bases at V and 7 bases at J, with 14 bases in the middle. The germline CDR1 and CDR2 sequences are SGHDT and YYEEEE. The CDR3 has 15 residues. Here the CDR3 reads CASSWDRELNSPLHF. As DNA, the CDR3 is TGTGCCAGCAGCTGGGACCGGGAGCTAAATTCACCCCTCCACTTT.